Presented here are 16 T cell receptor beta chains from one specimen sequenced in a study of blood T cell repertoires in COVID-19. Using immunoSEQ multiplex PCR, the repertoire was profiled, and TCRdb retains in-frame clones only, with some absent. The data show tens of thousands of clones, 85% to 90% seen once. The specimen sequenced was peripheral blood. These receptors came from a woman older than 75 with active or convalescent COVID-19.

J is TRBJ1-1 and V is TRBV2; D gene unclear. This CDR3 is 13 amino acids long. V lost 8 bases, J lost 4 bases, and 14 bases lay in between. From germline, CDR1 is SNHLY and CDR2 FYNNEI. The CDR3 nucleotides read TGTGCCAGCCGTAGGTTGGGAGGCACTGAAGCTTTCTTT. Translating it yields CASRRLGGTEAFF.

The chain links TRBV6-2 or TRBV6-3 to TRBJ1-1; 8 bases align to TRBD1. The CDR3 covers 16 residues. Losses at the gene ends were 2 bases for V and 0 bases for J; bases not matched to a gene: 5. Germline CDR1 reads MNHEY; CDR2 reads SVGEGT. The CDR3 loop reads CASSYPRDRLNTEAFF. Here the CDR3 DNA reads TGTGCCAGCAGTTACCCTCGGGACAGGTTGAACACTGAAGCTTTCTTT.

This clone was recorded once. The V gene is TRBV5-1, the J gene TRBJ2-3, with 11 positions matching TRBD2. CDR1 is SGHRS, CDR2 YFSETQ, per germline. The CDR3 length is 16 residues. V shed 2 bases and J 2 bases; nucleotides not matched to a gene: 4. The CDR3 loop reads CASSFPTSGTTDTQYF. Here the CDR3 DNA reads TGCGCCAGCAGCTTTCCGACTAGCGGGACCACAGATACGCAGTATTTT.

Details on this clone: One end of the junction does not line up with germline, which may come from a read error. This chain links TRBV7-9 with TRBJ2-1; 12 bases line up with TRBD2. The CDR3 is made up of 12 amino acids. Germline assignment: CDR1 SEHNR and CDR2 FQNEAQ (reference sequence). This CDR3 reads CASSPSGRAMVF. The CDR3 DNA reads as TGTGCCAGCAGCCCTAGCGGGAGGGCAATGGTCTTC.

For the CDR3, the DNA is TGTGCCAGTAGTATAGATTTGGATTTGGGAGGGGCTTTCTTT. Translated: CASSIDLDLGGAFF. The chain has TRBV19 and TRBJ1-1, with D uncertain. The germline CDR1 and CDR2 sequences are LNHDA and SQIVND (reference sequence). Trimming left V 0 bases short and J 11 bases short, with 16 bases between. This CDR3 contains 14 residues.

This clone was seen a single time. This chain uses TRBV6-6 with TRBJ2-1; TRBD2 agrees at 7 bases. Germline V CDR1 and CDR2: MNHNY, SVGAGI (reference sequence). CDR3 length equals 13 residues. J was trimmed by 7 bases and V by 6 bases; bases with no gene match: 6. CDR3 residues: CASSQTSRNEQFF. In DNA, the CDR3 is TGTGCCAGCAGCCAGACTAGCAGGAATGAGCAGTTCTTC.

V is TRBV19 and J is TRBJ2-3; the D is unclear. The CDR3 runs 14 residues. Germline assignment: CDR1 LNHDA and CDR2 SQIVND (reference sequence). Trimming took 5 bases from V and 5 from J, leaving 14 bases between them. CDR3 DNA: TGTGCCAGTAGTGTCGATCGCCCGCGAGATACGCAGTATTTT. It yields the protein CASSVDRPRDTQYF.

In DNA form, the CDR3 reads TGTGCCAGCAGCCCCCAGGGACAGAAAGAGACCCAGTACTTC. Encoded protein: CASSPQGQKETQYF. This chain links TRBV3-1 (or the pseudogene TRBV3-2) with TRBJ2-5; 7 bases match TRBD1. With V trimmed by 4 bases and J by 3 bases, 5 bases remained unmatched. The V gene's germline CDR1 is LGHDT and CDR2 YNNKEL (reference sequence). The length of the CDR3 is 14 residues.

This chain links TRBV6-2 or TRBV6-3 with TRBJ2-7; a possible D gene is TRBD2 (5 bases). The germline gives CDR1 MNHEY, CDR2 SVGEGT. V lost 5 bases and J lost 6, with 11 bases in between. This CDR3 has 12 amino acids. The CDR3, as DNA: TGTGCCAGCAGTAGGGTAGCGCGCGAGCAGTACTTC. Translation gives CASSRVAREQYF.

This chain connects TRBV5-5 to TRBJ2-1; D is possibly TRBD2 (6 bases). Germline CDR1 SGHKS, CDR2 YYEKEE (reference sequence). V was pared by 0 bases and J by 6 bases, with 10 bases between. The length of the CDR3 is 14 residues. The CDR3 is CASSLELATNEQFF. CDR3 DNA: TGTGCCAGCAGCTTGGAGCTAGCGACCAATGAGCAGTTCTTC.

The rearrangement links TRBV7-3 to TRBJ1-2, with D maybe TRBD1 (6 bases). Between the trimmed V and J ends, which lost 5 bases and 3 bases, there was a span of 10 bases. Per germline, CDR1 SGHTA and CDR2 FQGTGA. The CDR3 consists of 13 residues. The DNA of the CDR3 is TGTGCCAGCAGCCCGGACAGTGACTATGGCTACACCTTC. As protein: CASSPDSDYGYTF.

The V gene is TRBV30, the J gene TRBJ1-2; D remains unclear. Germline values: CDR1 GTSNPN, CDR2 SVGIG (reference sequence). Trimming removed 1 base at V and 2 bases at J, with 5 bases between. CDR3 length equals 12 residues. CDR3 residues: CAWSGRNYGYTF. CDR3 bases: TGTGCCTGGAGTGGCAGGAACTATGGCTACACCTTC.

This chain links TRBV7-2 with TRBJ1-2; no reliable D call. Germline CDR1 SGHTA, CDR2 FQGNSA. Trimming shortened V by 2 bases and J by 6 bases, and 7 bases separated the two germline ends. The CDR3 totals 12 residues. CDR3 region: CASSLSGNGYTF. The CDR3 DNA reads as TGTGCCAGCAGCTTATCGGGGAATGGCTACACCTTC.

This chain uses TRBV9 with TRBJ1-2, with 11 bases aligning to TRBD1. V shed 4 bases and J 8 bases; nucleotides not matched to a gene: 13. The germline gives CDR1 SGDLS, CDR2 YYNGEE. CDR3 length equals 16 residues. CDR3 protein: CASSPEWTGGARGYTF. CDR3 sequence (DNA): TGTGCCAGCAGCCCCGAATGGACAGGGGGCGCGAGGGGCTACACCTTC.

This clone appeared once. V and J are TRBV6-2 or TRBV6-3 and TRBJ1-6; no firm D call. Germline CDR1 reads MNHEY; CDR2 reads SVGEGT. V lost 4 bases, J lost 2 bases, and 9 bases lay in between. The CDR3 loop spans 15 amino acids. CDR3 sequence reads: CASSLGTAYNSPLHF. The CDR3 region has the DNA TGTGCCAGCAGTTTGGGCACCGCCTATAATTCACCCCTCCACTTT.

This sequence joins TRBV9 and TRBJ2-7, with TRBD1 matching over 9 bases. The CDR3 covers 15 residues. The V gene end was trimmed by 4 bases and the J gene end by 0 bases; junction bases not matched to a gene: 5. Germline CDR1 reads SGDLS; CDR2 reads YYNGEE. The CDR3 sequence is CASSFGTGSSYEQYF. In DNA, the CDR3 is TGTGCCAGCAGCTTTGGGACAGGGAGCTCCTACGAGCAGTACTTC. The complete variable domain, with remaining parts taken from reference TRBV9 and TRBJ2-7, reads DSGVTQTPKHLITATGQRVTLRCSPRSGDLSVYWYQQSLDQGLQFLIQYYNGEERAKGNILERFSAQQFPDLHSELNLSSLELGDSALYFCASSFGTGSSYEQYFGPGTRLTVT.